This T cell receptor beta chain was recovered during a study of PD-L1 blockade in urothelial cancer. Templates that were synthetic TCR analogs were spiked into each PCR. TCRdb's copy holds only in-frame clones and misses some; the assay was immunoSEQ multiplex PCR. The sample comprises 45,000 to 60,000 clones, under 90% of which are singletons, and 5.8% rests with the top ten. Unmatched junction bases numbered 4, after V lost 2 bases and J lost 4 bases. The CDR3 consists of 15 residues. Germline V gives CDR1 MGHRA, CDR2 YSYEKL. The chain uses TRBV4-1 and TRBJ2-3, with 9 bases that match TRBD2. The sequence came from a man aged 40-50 years with urothelial cancer. Sequencing was performed on PBMCs, taken around atezolizumab (anti-PD-L1) treatment. CDR3 amino acids: CASSQRASGADTQYF. As DNA, the CDR3 is TGCGCCAGCAGCCAAAGGGCTAGCGGGGCAGATACGCAGTATTTT.